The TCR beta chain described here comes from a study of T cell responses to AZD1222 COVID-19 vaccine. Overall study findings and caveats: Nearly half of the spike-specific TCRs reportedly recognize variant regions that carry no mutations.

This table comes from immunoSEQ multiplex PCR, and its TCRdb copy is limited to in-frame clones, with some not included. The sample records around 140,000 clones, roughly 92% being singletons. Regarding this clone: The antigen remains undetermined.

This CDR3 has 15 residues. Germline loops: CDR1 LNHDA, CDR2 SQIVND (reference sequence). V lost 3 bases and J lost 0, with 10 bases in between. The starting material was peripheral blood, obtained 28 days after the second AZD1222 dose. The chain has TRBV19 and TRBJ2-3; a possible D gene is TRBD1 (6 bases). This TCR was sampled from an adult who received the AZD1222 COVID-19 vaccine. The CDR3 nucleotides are TGTGCCAGTAGTATTGGACAGACTAGCACAGATACGCAGTATTTT. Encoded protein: CASSIGQTSTDTQYF.